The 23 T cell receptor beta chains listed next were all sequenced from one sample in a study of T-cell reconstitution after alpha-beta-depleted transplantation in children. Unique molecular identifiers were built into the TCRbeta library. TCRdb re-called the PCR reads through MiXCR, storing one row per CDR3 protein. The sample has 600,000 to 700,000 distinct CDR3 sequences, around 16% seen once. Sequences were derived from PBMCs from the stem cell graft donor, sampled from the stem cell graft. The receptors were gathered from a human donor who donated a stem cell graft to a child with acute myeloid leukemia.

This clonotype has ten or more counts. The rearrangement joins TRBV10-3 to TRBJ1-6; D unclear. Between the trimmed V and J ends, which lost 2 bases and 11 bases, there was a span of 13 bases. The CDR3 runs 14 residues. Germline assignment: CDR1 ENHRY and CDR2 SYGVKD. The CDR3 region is CAISEGQATAPLHF. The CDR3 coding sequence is TGTGCCATCAGTGAGGGCCAGGCAACGGCACCCCTCCACTTT.

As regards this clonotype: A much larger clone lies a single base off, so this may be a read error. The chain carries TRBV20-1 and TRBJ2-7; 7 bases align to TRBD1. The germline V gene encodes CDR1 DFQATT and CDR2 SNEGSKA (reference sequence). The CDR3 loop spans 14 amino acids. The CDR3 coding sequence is TGCAGTTCTAGTTGGAACAGGGGACCCTACGAGCAGTACTTC. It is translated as CSSSWNRGPYEQYF.

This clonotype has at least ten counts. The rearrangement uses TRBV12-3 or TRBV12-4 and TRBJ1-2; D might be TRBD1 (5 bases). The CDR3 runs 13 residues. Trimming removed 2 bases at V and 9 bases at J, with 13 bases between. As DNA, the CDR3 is TGTGCCAGCAGTTTAATAGGGGAGAGGAGCTACACCTTC. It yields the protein CASSLIGERSYTF.

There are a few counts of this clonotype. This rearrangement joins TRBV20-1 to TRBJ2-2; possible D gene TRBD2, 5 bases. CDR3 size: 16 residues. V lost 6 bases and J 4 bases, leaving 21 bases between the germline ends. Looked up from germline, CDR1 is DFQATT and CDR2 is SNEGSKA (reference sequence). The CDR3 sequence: CSARADPEGLTGELFF. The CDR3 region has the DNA TGCAGTGCCCGGGCGGACCCTGAAGGACTCACCGGGGAGCTGTTTTTT.

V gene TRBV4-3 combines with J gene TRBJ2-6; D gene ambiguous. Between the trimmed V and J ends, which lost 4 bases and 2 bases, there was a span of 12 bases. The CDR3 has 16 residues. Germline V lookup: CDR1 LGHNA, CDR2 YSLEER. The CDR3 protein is CASSPGAATGANVLTF. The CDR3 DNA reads TGCGCCAGCAGCCCGGGCGCCGCCACTGGGGCCAACGTCCTGACTTTC.

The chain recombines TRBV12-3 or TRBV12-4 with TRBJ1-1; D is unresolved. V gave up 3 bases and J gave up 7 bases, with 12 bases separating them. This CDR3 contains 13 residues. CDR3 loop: CASSLATVGEAFF. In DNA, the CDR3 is TGTGCCAGCAGTTTGGCAACAGTAGGTGAAGCTTTCTTT.

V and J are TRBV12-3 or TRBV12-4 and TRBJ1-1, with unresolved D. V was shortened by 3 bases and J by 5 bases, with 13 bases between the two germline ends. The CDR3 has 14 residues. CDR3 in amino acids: CASSFREGRTEAFF. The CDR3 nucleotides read TGTGCCAGCAGTTTCCGGGAGGGTAGGACTGAAGCTTTCTTT.

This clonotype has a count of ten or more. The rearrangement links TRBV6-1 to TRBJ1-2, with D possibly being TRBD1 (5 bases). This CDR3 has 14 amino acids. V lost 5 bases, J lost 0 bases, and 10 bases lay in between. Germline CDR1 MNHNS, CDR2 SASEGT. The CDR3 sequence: CASSPGLPNYGYTF. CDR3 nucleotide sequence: TGTGCCAGCAGTCCGGGACTTCCTAACTATGGCTACACCTTC.

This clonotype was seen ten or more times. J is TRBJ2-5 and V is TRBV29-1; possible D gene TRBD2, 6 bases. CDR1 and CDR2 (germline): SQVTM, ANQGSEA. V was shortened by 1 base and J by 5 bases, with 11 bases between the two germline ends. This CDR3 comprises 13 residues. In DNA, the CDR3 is TGCAGCGTTGAAGGGGGGGATATCGAGACCCAGTACTTC. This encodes CSVEGGDIETQYF.

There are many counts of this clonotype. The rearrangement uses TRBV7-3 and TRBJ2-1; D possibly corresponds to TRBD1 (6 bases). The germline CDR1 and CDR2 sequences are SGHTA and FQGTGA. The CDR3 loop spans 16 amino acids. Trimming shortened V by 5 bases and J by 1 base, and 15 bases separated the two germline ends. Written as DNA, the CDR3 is TGTGCCAGCAGCCCATTACAGGGAGATTCCTACAATGAGCAGTTCTTC. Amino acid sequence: CASSPLQGDSYNEQFF.

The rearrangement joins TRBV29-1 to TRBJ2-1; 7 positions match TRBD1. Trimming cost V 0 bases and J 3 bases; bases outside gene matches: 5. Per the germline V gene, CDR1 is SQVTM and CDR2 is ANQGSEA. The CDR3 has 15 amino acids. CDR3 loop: CSVEDLGGFYNEQFF. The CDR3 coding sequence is TGCAGCGTTGAAGATCTAGGGGGCTTCTACAATGAGCAGTTCTTC.

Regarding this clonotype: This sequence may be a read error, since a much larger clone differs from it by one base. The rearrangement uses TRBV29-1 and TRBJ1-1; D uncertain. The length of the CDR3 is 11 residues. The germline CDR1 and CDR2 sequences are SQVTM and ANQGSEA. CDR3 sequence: CCVSVNTEAFF. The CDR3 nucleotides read TGCTGCGTTTCAGTGAACACTGAAGCTTTCTTT.

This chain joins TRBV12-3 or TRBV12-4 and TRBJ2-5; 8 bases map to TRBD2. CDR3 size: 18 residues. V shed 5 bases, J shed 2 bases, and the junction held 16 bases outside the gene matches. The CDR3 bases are TGTGCCAGCAGTGCTGAGCTAGAGCGGGGGCATGATCAAGAGACCCAGTACTTC. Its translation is CASSAELERGHDQETQYF.

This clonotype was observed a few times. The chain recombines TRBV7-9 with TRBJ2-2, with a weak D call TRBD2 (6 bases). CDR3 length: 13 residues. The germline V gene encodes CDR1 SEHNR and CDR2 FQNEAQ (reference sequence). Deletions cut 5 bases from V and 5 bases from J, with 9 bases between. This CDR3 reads CASSHGGTGELFF. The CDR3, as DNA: TGTGCCAGCAGCCATGGAGGGACCGGGGAGCTGTTTTTT.

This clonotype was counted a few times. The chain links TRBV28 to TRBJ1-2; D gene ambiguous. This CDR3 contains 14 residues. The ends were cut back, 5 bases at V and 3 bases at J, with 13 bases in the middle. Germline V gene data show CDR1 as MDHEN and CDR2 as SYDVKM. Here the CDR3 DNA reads TGTGCCAGCAGTCCGGGGAGGGCGTACTATGGCTACACCTTC. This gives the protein CASSPGRAYYGYTF.

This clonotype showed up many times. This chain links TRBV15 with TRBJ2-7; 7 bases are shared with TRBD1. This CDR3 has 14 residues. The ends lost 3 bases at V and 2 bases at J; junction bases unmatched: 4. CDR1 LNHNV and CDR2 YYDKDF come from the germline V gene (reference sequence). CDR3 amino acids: CATSRRQGPYEQYV. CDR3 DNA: TGTGCCACCAGCAGGAGACAGGGACCCTACGAGCAGTACGTC.

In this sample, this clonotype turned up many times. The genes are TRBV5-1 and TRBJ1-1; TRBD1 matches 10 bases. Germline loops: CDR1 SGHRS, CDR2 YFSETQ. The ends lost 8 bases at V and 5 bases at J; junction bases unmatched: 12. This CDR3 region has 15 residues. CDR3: CASCLRQGASTEAFF. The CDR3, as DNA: TGCGCCAGTTGTCTGAGACAGGGGGCGAGTACTGAAGCTTTCTTT.

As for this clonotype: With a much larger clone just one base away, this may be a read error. CDR3 amino acids: CASSQVGGPTGNIQYF. In DNA form, the CDR3 reads TGTGCCAGCAGCCAAGTGGGGGGCCCGACGGGAAACATTCAGTACTTC. The chain links TRBV4-2 to TRBJ2-4, with D perhaps given as TRBD1 or TRBD2 (6 bases each). CDR3 size: 16 residues. The V gene lost 1 base and the J gene lost 6 bases, with 16 bases spanning the gap. CDR1 is LGHNA, CDR2 YNFKEQ, per germline.

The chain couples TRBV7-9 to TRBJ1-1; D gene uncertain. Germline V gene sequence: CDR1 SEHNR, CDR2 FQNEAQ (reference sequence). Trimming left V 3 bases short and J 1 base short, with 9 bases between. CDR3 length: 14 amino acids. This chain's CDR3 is CASSFASWNTEAFF. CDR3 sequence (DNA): TGTGCCAGCAGCTTCGCTAGTTGGAACACTGAAGCTTTCTTT.

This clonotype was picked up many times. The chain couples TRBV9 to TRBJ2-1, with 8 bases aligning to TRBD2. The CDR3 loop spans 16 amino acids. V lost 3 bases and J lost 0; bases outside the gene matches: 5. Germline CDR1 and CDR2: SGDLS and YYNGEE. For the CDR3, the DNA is TGTGCCAGCAGCGGGGGGAGCGGGAGCTCCTACAATGAGCAGTTCTTC. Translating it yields CASSGGSGSSYNEQFF.

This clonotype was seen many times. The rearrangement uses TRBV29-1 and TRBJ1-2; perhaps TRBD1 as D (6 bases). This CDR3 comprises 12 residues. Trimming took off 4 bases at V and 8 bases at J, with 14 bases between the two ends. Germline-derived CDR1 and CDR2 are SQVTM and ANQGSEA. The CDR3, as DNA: TGCAGCGTTGGGACAGTTAACCACGGCTACACCTTC. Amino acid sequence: CSVGTVNHGYTF.

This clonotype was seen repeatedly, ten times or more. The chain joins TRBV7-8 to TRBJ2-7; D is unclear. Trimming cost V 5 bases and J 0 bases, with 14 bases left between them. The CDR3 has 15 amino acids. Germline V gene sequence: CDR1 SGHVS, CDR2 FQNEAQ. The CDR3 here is CASSHTWDSSYEQYV. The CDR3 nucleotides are TGTGCCAGCAGCCATACCTGGGATTCCTCCTACGAGCAGTACGTC.

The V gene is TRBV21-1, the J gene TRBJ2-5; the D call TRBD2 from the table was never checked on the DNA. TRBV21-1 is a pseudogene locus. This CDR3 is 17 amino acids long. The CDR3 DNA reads TGTGCCAGCAGCAACGGGACTAGCGGGGGGGAGCAAGAGACCCAGTACTTC. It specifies CASSNGTSGGEQETQYF.